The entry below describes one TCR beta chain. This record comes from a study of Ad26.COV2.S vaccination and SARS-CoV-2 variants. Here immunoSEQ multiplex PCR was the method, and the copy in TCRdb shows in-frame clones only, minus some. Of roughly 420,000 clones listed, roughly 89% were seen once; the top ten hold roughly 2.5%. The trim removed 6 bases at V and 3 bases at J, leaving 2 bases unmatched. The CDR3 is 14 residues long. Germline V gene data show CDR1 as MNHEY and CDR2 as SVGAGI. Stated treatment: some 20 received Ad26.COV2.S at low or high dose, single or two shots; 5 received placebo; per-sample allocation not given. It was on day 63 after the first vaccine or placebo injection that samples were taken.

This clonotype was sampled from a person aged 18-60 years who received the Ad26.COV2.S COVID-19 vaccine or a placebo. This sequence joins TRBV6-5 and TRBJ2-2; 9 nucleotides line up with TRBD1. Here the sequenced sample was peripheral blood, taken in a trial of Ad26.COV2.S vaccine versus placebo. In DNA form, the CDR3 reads TGTGCCAGCAGCCGGACAGGGGACACCGGGGAGCTGTTTTTT. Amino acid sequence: CASSRTGDTGELFF.